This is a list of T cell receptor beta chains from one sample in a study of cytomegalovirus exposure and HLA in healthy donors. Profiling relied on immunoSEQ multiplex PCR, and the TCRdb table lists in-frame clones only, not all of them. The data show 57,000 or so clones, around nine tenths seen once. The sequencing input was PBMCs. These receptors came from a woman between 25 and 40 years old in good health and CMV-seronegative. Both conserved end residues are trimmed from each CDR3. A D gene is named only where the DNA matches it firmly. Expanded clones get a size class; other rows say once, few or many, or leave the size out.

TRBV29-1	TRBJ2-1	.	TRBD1	SADRDLRNEQF
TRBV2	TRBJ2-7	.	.	ASSEYRYEQY
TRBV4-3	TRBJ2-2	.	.	ASSQEFPRTGELF
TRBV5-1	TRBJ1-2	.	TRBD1	ASSQGQVSGSGYT
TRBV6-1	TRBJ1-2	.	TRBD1	ASRATGGISYGYT
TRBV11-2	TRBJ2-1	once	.	ASSLSDYLIPNEQF
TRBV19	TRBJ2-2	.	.	ASSIDPSNTGELF
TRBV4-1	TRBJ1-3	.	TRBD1	ASSLGQGSSGNTIY
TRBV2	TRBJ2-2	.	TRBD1	ASSAIQGANTGELF
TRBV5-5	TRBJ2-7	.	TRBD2	ASSLTSGSYEQY
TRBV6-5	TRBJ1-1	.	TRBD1	ASRETGTEAF
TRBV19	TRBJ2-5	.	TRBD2	ASSMGAGLEETQY
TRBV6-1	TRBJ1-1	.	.	ASSYGGEAF
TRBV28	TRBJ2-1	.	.	ASSLTGVYNEQF
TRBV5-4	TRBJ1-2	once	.	ASSPLSGVGGGYT
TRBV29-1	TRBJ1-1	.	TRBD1	SVEGSQPGGEAF
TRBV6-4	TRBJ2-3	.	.	ASSEGSGSTDTQY
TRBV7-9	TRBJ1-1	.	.	ASSLVGLGGTPNTEAF
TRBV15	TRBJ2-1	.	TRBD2	ATSRVATGGTSYNEQF
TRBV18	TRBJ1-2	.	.	ASSPREGGYT
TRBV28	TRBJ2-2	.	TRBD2	ASSLRLALTGELF
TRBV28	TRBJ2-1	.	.	ASTTGTMVNEQF
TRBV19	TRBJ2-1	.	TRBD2	ASSIRAGGVNEQF
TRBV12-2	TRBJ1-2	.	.	ASRHRLLLAYGYT
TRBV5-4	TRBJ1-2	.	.	ASSSSTGQLRYGYT
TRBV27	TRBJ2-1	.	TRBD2	ASSDTIAGGYNEQF
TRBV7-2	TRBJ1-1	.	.	ASSPPWRDTEAF
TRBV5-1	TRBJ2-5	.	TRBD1	ASSLEGGRETQY
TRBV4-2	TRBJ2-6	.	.	ASSQVNSGPGANVLT
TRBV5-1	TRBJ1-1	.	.	ASSLLARDTEAF
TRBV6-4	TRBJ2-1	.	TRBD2	ASSPGSSGRAIDEQF
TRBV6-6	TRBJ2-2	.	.	ASRYQGNTGELF
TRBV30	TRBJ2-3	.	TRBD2	AWSGTSGRLTDTQY
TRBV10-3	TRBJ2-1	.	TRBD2	AISESSGSYNEQF
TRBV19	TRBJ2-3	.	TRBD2	ASSPHGGSGRSADTQY
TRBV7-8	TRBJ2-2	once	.	ASSKTRIFRAGTGELF
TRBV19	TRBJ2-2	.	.	ASSMRDRSGAGTGELF
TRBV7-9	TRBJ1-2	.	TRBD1	ASITGTGSYGYT
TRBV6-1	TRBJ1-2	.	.	ASRSGSSRGNGYT
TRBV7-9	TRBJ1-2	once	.	ASSSDYGYT
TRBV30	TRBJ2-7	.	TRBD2	AWSFQRGTSGGSSYEQY
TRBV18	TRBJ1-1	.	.	ASSTTGDTEAF
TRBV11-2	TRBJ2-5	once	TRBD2	ASSLRLAESQETQY
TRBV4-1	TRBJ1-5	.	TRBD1	ASSQEETGANQPQH
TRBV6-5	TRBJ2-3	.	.	ASSYWGRDTQY
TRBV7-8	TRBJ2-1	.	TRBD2	ASSFSGGRDEQF
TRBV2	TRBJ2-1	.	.	ARERGPGYNEQF
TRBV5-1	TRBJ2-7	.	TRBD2	ASRSNLAGGPQGEQY
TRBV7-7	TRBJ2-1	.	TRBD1	ASSNRDSSYNEQF
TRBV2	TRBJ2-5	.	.	ASSVTLTTSQETQY
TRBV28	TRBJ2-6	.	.	ASSAKSSGANVLT
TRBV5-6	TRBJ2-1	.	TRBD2	ASSLELGLAGYNEQF
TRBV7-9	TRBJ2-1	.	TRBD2	ASSHLAGDSNEQF
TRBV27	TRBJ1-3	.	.	ASSLLGGRPGNTIY
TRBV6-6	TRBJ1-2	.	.	ASSNTKTGLDYGYT
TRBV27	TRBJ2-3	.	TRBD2	ASSLATSGMNRDTQY
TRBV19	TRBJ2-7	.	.	ASSIGQGYEQY
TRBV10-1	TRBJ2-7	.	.	ASSDRAPYEQY
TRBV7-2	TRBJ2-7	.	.	ASSVTDFYYEQY
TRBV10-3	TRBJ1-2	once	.	AISDLGQRPNYGYT